This T cell receptor beta chain derives from a study of T cells in Graves' hyperthyroidism and ophthalmopathy. Broader study findings: Also found in blood were most expanded thyroid clonotypes above 0.001.

Germline CDR1 reads MNHNS; CDR2 reads SASEGT. The CDR3 runs to 14 residues. What was amplified from RNA transcripts were TCR beta CDR3 regions. Carried out on the TCR CDR3, a first-round RT-PCR used the HTBI primer set. Each CDR3 protein is one row after TCRdb ran MiXCR on the multiplex PCR reads. This sample has roughly 650,000 distinct CDR3 sequences, with around 15% found just once. Disease lasting under 3 months, a NOSPECS grade of at least 4, and a Clinical Activity Score of at least 3 were features of the ophthalmopathy patients. In regard to this clonotype: Its antigen is unknown. A clone one base away is much larger, so this may be a read error.

The V gene is TRBV6-1, the J gene TRBJ2-7; the D gene is possibly TRBD1 (5 bases). Sequenced material: blood. The clonotype was recovered from a woman aged 40 to 49 with Graves' ophthalmopathy. In DNA, the CDR3 is TGTGCCGGCAGTGATAGACAGTCGACCTACGAGCAGTACTTC. It specifies CAGSDRQSTYEQYF.